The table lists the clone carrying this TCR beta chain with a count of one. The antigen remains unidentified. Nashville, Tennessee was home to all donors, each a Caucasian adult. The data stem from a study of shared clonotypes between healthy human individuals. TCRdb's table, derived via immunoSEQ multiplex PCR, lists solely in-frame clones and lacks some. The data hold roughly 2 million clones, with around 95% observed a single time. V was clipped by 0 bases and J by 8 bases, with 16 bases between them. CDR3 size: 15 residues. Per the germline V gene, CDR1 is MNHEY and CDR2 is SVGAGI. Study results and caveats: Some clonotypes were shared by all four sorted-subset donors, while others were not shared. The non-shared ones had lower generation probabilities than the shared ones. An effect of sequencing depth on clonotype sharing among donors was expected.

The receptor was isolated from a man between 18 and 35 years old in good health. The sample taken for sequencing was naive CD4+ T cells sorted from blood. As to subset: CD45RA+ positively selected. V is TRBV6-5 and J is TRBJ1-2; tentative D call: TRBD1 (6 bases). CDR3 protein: CASSYSPGGAGGYTF. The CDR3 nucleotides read TGTGCCAGCAGTTACTCGCCCGGGGGGGCAGGAGGCTACACCTTC.